The clone carrying this TCR beta chain was observed a single time. In the study's own analysis: Cell counts per sample came from amplifying reference gene primers. Profiled with immunoSEQ multiplex PCR; TCRdb holds only in-frame clones, not every one. That table furnishes V, J and clone size, whereas the DNA furnished D and trimming. The sample shows 70,000 to 75,000 clones, 80% to 90% of them seen only once. This specimen comes from a study of blood T cell repertoires in COVID-19. Study in general: PBMCs, B-cell-depleted T cells, or T cells provided the cDNA or gDNA that made up the material.

This receptor was identified in a woman in her 70s with acute or convalescent COVID-19. Sequenced material: peripheral blood.

CDR3 nucleotide sequence: TGTGCCACCAGCAGAGATTTTAGCAGCTCCTACGAGCAGTACTTC. This codes for CATSRDFSSSYEQYF. The J gene is TRBJ2-7, the V gene TRBV15, with D uncertain. V lost 0 bases and J 0 bases, leaving 9 bases between the germline ends. The germline V gene has CDR1 LNHNV and CDR2 YYDKDF (reference sequence). The CDR3 is made up of 15 amino acids.